One and the same sample provided the 15 T cell receptor beta chains below, sequenced in a study of T cell responses to AZD1222 COVID-19 vaccine. Data came from immunoSEQ multiplex PCR; TCRdb stores just in-frame clones and leaves some out. In the table there are roughly 87,000 clones, 88% of which are singletons. The sequences come from peripheral blood, collected 28 days after the second AZD1222 dose. These receptors all stem from an adult who received the AZD1222 COVID-19 vaccine.

This clone has more than one count but fewer than ten. The rearrangement joins TRBV12-2 to TRBJ2-1; the DNA was not used to check the table's D call, TRBD2. TRBV12-2 is deemed a pseudogene. CDR3 length: 13 residues. The CDR3 reads CASRLRSYNEQFF. DNA of the CDR3: TGTGCAAGTCGCTTGCGCTCCTACAATGAGCAGTTCTTC.

J is TRBJ2-1 and V is TRBV6-5; 7 positions agree with TRBD1. The CDR3 extends over 14 amino acids. V dropped 4 bases and J dropped 3; count of bases not matched to a gene: 3. Looked up from germline, CDR1 is MNHEY and CDR2 is SVGAGI. CDR3 coding DNA: TGTGCCAGCAGTTGGGACAGAAGCTACAATGAGCAGTTCTTC. This codes for CASSWDRSYNEQFF.

CDR3 nucleotides: TGTGCCAGCAGTGACTCGCAAGAAAGCACAGATACGCAGTATTTT. Its protein product is CASSDSQESTDTQYF. J is TRBJ2-3 and V is TRBV6-4; D unclear. The CDR3 runs 15 residues. CDR1 MRHNA and CDR2 SNTAGT come from the germline V gene. With 0 bases removed from V and 0 bases from J, the gap between germline ends came to 7 bases.

The V gene is TRBV30, the J gene TRBJ2-1; 8 nucleotides match TRBD2. Germline values: CDR1 GTSNPN, CDR2 SVGIG (reference sequence). This CDR3 has 17 residues. V lost 0 bases, J lost 0 bases, and 7 bases stayed unmatched. CDR3 amino acids: CAWSVPLGTSSYNEQFF. Written as DNA, the CDR3 is TGTGCCTGGAGTGTACCACTTGGGACTAGCTCCTACAATGAGCAGTTCTTC.

The gene calls are TRBV6-5 and TRBJ1-1; D gene uncertain. Per germline, CDR1 MNHEY and CDR2 SVGAGI. There are 15 residues in the CDR3. The V and J ends lost 0 bases and 1 base respectively, with 9 bases between them. CDR3 loop: CASSYSNSGNTEAFF. The CDR3 DNA follows: TGTGCCAGCAGTTACTCGAACAGTGGGAACACTGAAGCTTTCTTT.

V and J are TRBV10-2 and TRBJ1-1, with D perhaps matching TRBD1 (5 bases). Looked up from germline, CDR1 is WSHSY and CDR2 is SAAADI. This CDR3 comprises 13 residues. V was pared by 5 bases and J by 4 bases, with 11 bases between. CDR3 residues: CASSIAGGTEAFF. CDR3 in DNA: TGCGCCAGCAGTATAGCGGGGGGCACTGAAGCTTTCTTT.

This chain uses TRBV7-8 with TRBJ2-5; D uncertain. The ends were cut back, 0 bases at V and 5 bases at J, with 7 bases in the middle. Germline-derived CDR1 and CDR2 are SGHVS and FQNEAQ. CDR3 size: 13 residues. The DNA for the CDR3 is TGTGCCAGCAGCTTAGCTTCCGTGGAGACCCAGTACTTC. Translation: CASSLASVETQYF. Supplemented by reference TRBV7-8 and TRBJ2-5, the full variable domain reads GAGVSQSPRYKVAKRGQDVALRCDPISGHVSLFWYQQALGQGPEFLTYFQNEAQLDKSGLPSDRFFAERPEGSVSTLKIQRTQQEDSAVYLCASSLASVETQYFGPGTRLLVL.

CDR3 coding DNA: TGTGCCAGCAGCTTTACAGGGTTGGCCGGGGAGCTGTTTTTT. Translation gives CASSFTGLAGELFF. V and J are TRBV7-3 and TRBJ2-2; TRBD1 might be the D (6 bases). In germline, CDR1 is SGHTA, CDR2 FQGTGA. The V and J ends lost 3 bases and 6 bases respectively, with 11 bases between them. CDR3 size: 14 residues.

The chain is built from TRBV18 and TRBJ1-1, with D unclear. Trimming removed 3 bases at V and 3 bases at J, with 14 bases between. The CDR3 consists of 15 residues. Germline assignment: CDR1 KGHSH and CDR2 LQKENI. This chain's CDR3 is CASSPFSAVDTEAFF. The CDR3 DNA sequence: TGTGCCAGCTCACCTTTCTCGGCGGTCGACACTGAAGCTTTCTTT. Full variable domain (outside the CDR3, taken from reference TRBV18 and TRBJ1-1): NAGVMQNPRHLVRRRGQEARLRCSPMKGHSHVYWYRQLPEEGLKFMVYLQKENIIDESGMPKERFSAEFPKEGPSILRIQQVVRGDSAAYFCASSPFSAVDTEAFFGQGTRLTVV.

The V and J genes are TRBV7-9 and TRBJ1-4; 9 nucleotides match TRBD1. This CDR3 is built from 18 residues. V shed 1 base, J shed 3 bases, and the junction held 9 bases outside the gene matches. CDR1 and CDR2 (germline): SEHNR, FQNEAQ (reference sequence). CDR3 sequence reads: CASSLVGGTGLPNEKLFF. CDR3 nucleotide sequence: TGTGCCAGCAGCTTAGTAGGGGGGACAGGGCTCCCTAATGAAAAACTGTTTTTT.

The chain joins TRBV15 to TRBJ2-1, with D possibly TRBD2 on 6 matching bases. In germline, CDR1 is LNHNV, CDR2 YYDKDF (reference sequence). The V end lost 0 bases, the J end lost 16 bases, and 16 bases lay between the germline ends. The CDR3 covers 13 residues. The chain's CDR3 is CATSREGGLMGFF. CDR3 nucleotides: TGTGCCACCAGCAGAGAAGGAGGGCTAATGGGTTTCTTC.

V usage is TRBV18 and J usage is TRBJ1-1, with D unresolved. This CDR3 has 15 residues. The V end was cut by 5 bases, the J end by 1 base, with 14 bases between. Germline lookup yields CDR1 KGHSH and CDR2 LQKENI. This CDR3 reads CASSWPPQRNTEAFF. The CDR3 DNA sequence: TGTGCCAGCTCATGGCCCCCACAGAGGAACACTGAAGCTTTCTTT.

This clone was seen only a few times. CDR3 amino acids: CASSHSTSAKTSGRYNEQFF. CDR3 coding DNA: TGTGCCAGCAGCCACTCTACCAGCGCGAAAACTAGCGGGAGGTACAATGAGCAGTTCTTC. The V and J genes are TRBV3-1 (or the pseudogene TRBV3-2) and TRBJ2-1, with 12 bases that match TRBD2. This CDR3 has 20 residues. With 3 bases clipped from V and 4 bases from J, the junction kept 16 bases outside the gene matches. Germline CDR1 and CDR2: LGHDT and YNNKEL (reference sequence).

This clone showed up just once. This rearrangement joins TRBV5-6 to TRBJ1-5; tentatively, D is TRBD1 (5 bases). Per germline, CDR1 SGHDT and CDR2 YYEEEE. Between the trimmed V and J ends, which lost 3 bases and 5 bases, there was a span of 12 bases. The CDR3 is made up of 14 amino acids. The CDR3 coding sequence is TGTGCCAGCAGCTCCAGAGGGGTGGATCAGCCCCAGCATTTT. This translates into CASSSRGVDQPQHF.

The chain couples TRBV2 to TRBJ1-2; 8 bases align to TRBD1. Losses at the gene ends were 1 base for V and 4 bases for J; bases not matched to a gene: 8. From germline, CDR1 is SNHLY and CDR2 FYNNEI. This CDR3 has 16 amino acids. Written as DNA, the CDR3 is TGTGCCAGCAGTGAAGTAGGGTCCGGGACAGGCTATGGCTACACCTTC. Its translation: CASSEVGSGTGYGYTF.